The clone carrying this T cell receptor beta chain was counted only a few times. Via MiXCR, TCRdb re-called the RT-PCR reads, giving one row per CDR3 protein. The repertoire includes about 700,000 distinct CDR3 sequences, approximately 15% of them detected once, and roughly 4% sits in the top ten. Germline V lookup: CDR1 MNHEY, CDR2 SVGAGI. The CDR3 is 15 amino acids. Deletions cut 5 bases from V and 2 bases from J, with 16 bases between. The genes are TRBV6-5 and TRBJ2-7; tentatively, D is TRBD1 (6 bases). The specimen sequenced was memory CD4+ T cells from blood. This clonotype was sampled from a female donor in good health, serving as a healthy control. The CDR3 nucleotides read TGTGCCAGCAGTCCCGAGACAGGAGCCACCTACGAGCAGTACTTC. Amino acid sequence: CASSPETGATYEQYF.